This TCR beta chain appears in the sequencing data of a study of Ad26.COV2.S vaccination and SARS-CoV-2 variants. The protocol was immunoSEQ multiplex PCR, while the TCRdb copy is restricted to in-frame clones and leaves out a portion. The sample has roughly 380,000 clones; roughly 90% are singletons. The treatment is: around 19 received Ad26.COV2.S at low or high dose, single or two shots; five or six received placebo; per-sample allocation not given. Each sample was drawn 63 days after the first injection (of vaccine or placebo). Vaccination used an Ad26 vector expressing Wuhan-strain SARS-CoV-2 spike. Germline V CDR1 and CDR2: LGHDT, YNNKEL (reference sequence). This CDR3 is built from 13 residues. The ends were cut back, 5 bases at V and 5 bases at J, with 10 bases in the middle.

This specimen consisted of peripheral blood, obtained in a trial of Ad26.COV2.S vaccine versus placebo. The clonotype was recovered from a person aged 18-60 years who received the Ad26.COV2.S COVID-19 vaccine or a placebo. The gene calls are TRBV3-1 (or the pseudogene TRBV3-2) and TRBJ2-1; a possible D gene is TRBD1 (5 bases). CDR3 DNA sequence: TGTGCCAGCAGCTACGGCAGGGACAATGAGCAGTTCTTC. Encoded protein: CASSYGRDNEQFF.